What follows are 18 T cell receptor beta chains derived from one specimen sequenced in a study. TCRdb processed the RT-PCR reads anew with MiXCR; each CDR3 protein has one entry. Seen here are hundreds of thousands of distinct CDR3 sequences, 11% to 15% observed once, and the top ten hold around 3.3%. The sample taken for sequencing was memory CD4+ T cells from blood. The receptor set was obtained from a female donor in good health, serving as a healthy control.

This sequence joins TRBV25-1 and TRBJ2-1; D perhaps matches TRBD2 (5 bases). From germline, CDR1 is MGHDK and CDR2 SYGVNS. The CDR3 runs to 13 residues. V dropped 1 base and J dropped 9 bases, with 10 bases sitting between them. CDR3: CASSESSFLEQFF. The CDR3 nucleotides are TGTGCCAGCAGTGAATCTAGCTTTCTTGAGCAGTTCTTC.

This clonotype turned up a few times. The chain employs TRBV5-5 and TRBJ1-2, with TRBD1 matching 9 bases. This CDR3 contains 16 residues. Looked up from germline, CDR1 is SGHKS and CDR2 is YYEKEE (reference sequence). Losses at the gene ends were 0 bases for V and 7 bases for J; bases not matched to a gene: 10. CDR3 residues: CASSLDWTGVVGGYTF. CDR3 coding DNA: TGTGCCAGCAGCTTGGATTGGACAGGGGTCGTTGGTGGCTACACCTTC.

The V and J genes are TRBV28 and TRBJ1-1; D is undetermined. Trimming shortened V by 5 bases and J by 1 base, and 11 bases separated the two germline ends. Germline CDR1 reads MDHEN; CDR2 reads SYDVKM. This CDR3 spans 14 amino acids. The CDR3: CASSPPRRNTEAFF. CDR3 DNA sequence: TGTGCCAGCAGTCCCCCCCGACGGAACACTGAAGCTTTCTTT.

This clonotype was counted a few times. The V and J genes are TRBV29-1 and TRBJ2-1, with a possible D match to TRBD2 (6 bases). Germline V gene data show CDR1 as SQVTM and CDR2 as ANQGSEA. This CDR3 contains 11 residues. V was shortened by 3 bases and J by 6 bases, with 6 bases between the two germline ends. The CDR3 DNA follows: TGCAGCGTTGAGCGGGGCAATGAGCAGTTCTTC. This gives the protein CSVERGNEQFF.

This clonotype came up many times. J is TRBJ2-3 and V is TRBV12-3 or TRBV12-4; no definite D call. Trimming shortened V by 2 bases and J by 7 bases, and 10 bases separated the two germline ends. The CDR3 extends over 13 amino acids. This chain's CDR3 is CASSLTAFNTQYF. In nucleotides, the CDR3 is TGTGCCAGCAGTTTAACCGCATTTAATACGCAGTATTTT.

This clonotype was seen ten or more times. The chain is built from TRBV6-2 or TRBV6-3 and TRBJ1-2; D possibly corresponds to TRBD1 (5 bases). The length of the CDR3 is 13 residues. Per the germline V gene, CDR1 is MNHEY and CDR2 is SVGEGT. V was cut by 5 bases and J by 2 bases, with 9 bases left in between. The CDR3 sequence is CASSPDKNYGYTF. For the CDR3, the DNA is TGTGCCAGCAGTCCGGACAAGAACTATGGCTACACCTTC.

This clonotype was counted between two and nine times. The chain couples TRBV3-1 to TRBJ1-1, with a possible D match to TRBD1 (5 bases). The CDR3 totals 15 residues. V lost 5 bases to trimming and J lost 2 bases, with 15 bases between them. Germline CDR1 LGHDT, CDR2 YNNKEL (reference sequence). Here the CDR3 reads CASSSLGGGNTEAFF. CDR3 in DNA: TGTGCCAGCAGCTCCCTGGGCGGGGGAAACACTGAAGCTTTCTTT.

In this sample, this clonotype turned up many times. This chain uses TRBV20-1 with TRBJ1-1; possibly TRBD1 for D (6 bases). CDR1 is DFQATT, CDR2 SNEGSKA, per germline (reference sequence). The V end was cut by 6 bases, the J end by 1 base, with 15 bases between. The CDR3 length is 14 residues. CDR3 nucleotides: TGCAGTGCCGCAAAACCGGGACAGAACACTGAAGCTTTCTTT. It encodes CSAAKPGQNTEAFF.

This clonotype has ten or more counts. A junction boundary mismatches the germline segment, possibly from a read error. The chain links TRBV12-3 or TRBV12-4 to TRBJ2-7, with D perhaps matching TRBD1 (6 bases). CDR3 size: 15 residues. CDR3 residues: CASSLSGQISSEQYF. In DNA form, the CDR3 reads TGTGCCAGCAGTTTATCAGGACAGATCTCCTCCGAGCAGTACTTC.

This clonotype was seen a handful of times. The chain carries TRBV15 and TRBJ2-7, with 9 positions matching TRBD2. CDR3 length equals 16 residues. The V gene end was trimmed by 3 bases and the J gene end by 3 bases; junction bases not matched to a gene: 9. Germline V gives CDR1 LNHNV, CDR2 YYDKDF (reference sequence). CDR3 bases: TGTGCCACCAGCAGGGATATTGGTAGCGGGAGCTACGAGCAGTACTTC. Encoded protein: CATSRDIGSGSYEQYF.

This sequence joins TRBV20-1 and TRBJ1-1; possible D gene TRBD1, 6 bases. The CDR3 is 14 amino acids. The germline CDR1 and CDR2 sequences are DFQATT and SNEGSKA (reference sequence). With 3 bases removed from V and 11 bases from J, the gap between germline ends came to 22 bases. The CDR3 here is CSASFFRGSYYAFF. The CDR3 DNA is TGCAGTGCTAGTTTCTTCAGGGGATCCTACTACGCTTTCTTT.

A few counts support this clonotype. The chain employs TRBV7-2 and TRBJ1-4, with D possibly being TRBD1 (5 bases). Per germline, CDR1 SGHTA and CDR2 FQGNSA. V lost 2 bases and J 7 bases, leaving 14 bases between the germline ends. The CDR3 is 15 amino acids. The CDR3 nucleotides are TGTGCCAGCAGCTTAAGGGCGGGGGACGGTGAAAAACTGTTTTTT. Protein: CASSLRAGDGEKLFF.

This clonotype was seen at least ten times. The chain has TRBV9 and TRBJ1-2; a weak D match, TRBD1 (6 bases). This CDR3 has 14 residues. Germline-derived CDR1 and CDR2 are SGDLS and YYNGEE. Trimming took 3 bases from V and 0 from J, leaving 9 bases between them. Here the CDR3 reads CASSAGQSNYGYTF. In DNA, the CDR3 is TGTGCCAGCAGCGCTGGACAGTCTAACTATGGCTACACCTTC.

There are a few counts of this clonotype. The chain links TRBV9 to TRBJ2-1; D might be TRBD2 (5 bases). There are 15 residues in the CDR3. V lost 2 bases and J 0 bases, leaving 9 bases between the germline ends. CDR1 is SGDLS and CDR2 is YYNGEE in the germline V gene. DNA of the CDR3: TGTGCCAGCAGCGTTCTAGGGAGCTCCTACAATGAGCAGTTCTTC. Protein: CASSVLGSSYNEQFF.

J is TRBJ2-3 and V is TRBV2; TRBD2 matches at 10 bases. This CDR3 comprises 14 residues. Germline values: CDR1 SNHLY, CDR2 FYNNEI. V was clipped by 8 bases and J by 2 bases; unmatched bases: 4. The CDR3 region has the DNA TGTGCCAGCCAGGGACTAGCGACCACAGATACGCAGTATTTT. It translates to CASQGLATTDTQYF.

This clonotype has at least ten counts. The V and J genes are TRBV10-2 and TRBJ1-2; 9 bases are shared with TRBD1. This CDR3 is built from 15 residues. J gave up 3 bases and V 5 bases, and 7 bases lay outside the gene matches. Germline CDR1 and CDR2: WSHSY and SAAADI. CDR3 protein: CASSPDRGLDYGYTF. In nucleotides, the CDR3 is TGCGCCAGCAGTCCTGACAGGGGGTTAGACTATGGCTACACCTTC.

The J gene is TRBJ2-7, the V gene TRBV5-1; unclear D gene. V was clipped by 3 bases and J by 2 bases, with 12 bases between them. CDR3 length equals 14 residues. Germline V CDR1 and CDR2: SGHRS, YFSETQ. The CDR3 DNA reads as TGCGCCAGCAGCTGGGCACAGCAAACCTACGAGCAGTACTTC. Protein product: CASSWAQQTYEQYF.

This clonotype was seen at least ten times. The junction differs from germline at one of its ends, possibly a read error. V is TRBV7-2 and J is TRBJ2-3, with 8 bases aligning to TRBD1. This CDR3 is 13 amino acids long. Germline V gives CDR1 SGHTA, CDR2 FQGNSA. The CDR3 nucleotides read TGTGCCAGCAGCTTATCGCCCGGGACAGGCCATGATTTT. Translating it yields CASSLSPGTGHDF.